Included here is one T cell receptor (beta chain) sequence, with context. The CDR3 covers 17 residues. V trimming: 0 bases; J trimming: 4 bases; junction bases outside the gene matches: 11. From germline, CDR1 is SNHLY and CDR2 FYNNEI. Profiling relied on immunoSEQ multiplex PCR, and the TCRdb table lists in-frame clones only, not all of them. The sample shows some 150,000 clones, 80% to 85% of them seen only once. This entry is derived from a study of blood T cell repertoires in COVID-19. Study-wide context: From T cells, B-cell-depleted T cells, or PBMCs came the material, which was cDNA or gDNA.

The chain combines TRBV2 with TRBJ2-7, with 8 positions matching TRBD2. This clonotype was obtained from a human donor with acute or convalescent COVID-19. The donor label of this sample is uncertain. The sequenced sample was peripheral blood. The CDR3 protein is CASSEAYGAGVFYEQYF. As DNA, the CDR3 is TGTGCCAGCAGTGAAGCCTACGGAGCGGGAGTCTTTTACGAGCAGTACTTC.